The 5 T cell receptor beta chains listed next were all sequenced from one sample in a study of T cells in Graves' hyperthyroidism and ophthalmopathy. Amplification targeted TCR beta CDR3 regions from RNA transcripts. The TCR CDR3 first-round RT-PCR relied on the HTBI primer set. TCRdb redid the calling of the multiplex PCR reads with MiXCR, one entry per CDR3 protein. Of approximately 370,000 distinct CDR3 sequences listed, approximately 15% are singletons. Sequences were obtained from blood. Source of these receptors: a woman aged 25 to 45 with Graves' hyperthyroidism.

A few counts support this clonotype. The chain carries TRBV4-2 and TRBJ1-5, with D uncertain. With 1 base removed from V and 0 bases from J, the gap between germline ends came to 7 bases. The CDR3 sequence is 15 residues long. Germline loops: CDR1 LGHNA, CDR2 YNFKEQ. CDR3 amino acids: CASSQAAYSNQPQHF. The CDR3 nucleotides read TGTGCCAGCAGCCAAGCGGCTTATAGCAATCAGCCCCAGCATTTT.

Many counts were recorded for this clonotype. V usage is TRBV6-2 or TRBV6-3 and J usage is TRBJ1-2; possibly TRBD1 for D (6 bases). The CDR3 consists of 16 residues. Looked up from germline, CDR1 is MNHEY and CDR2 is SVGEGT. With 6 bases removed from V and 0 bases from J, the gap between germline ends came to 17 bases. DNA of the CDR3: TGTGCCAGCAGCCAAGGAGGACAGTCCGCTAACTATGGCTACACCTTC. Translation gives CASSQGGQSANYGYTF.

This clonotype was seen repeatedly, ten times or more. The chain uses TRBV6-1 and TRBJ2-7; D ambiguous. V dropped 3 bases and J dropped 6 bases, with 15 bases sitting between them. CDR1 MNHNS and CDR2 SASEGT come from the germline V gene. The CDR3 spans 14 residues. CDR3 sequence reads: CASSDPFTALEQYF. CDR3 coding DNA: TGTGCCAGCAGTGACCCCTTTACAGCGCTCGAGCAGTACTTC.

The chain uses TRBV13 and TRBJ2-1, with D unresolved. V dropped 1 base and J dropped 3 bases, with 13 bases sitting between them. Germline CDR1 reads PRHDT; CDR2 reads FYEKMQ (reference sequence). The CDR3 sequence is 16 residues long. In nucleotides, the CDR3 is TGTGCCAGCAGCTTAGTCGGAGCGAGCAACTACAATGAGCAGTTCTTC. Protein: CASSLVGASNYNEQFF.

The J gene is TRBJ2-3, the V gene TRBV27; D call uncertain. The germline V gene encodes CDR1 MNHEY and CDR2 SMNVEV (reference sequence). V lost 4 bases, J lost 5 bases, and 19 bases lay in between. CDR3 length: 16 amino acids. Here the CDR3 DNA reads TGTGCCAGCAGTTCCCCCTTCAGGACGGTTGGAGATACGCAGTATTTT. Protein product: CASSSPFRTVGDTQYF.